What follows are 8 T cell receptor beta chains derived from one specimen sequenced in a study of blood T cells in healthy people across ages. Sample-barcoded 5' priming and a J-beta primer mix drove a second PCR of roughly 7 to 11 cycles. MiXCR was run by TCRdb on the 5' RACE reads, yielding one entry per CDR3 protein. The table has approximately 810,000 distinct CDR3 sequences, more than 25% seen once; the top ten hold roughly 17%. Sequencing was performed on blood. The source is a woman at least 80 years old in good health.

Ten or more counts support this clonotype. This chain links TRBV12-3 or TRBV12-4 with TRBJ1-2, with a tentative D call TRBD1 (5 bases). Trimming stripped 4 bases from V and 2 bases from J, with 14 bases between. The CDR3 length is 15 residues. The CDR3 is CASSSGLWGNYGYTF. CDR3 nucleotides: TGTGCCAGCAGTTCCGGGTTGTGGGGGAACTATGGCTACACCTTC.

The rearrangement uses TRBV14 and TRBJ2-5, with 8 bases that match TRBD2. J lost 3 bases, V lost 1 base, and 10 bases had no gene match. The V gene's germline CDR1 is SGHDN and CDR2 FVKESK. The CDR3 covers 17 residues. CDR3 residues: CASSQVPGGKKKETQYF. Here the CDR3 DNA reads TGTGCCAGCAGCCAAGTACCGGGGGGGAAAAAAAAAGAGACCCAGTACTTC.

This clonotype was picked up a small number of times. Since a much larger clone is just one base distant, this may be a read error. The CDR3 nucleotides read TGTGCCAGCAGCTTCAGCAGGGGTGATGAGCAGTTCTTC. Translation gives CASSFSRGDEQFF. The V and J genes are TRBV7-2 and TRBJ2-1, with a possible D match to TRBD1 (6 bases). Trimming left V 3 bases short and J 8 bases short, with 11 bases between. The CDR3 contains 13 residues. The V gene's germline CDR1 is SGHTA and CDR2 FQGNSA.

This clonotype was seen ten or more times. The J gene is TRBJ2-3, the V gene TRBV4-3; 10 bases align to TRBD2. The length of the CDR3 is 15 residues. Germline loops: CDR1 LGHNA, CDR2 YSLEER. J was trimmed by 0 bases and V by 8 bases; bases with no gene match: 5. The CDR3 region has the DNA TGCGCCAGCGCCTTAGCGGGGGGAAGCACAGATACGCAGTATTTT. Its protein product is CASALAGGSTDTQYF.

In this sample, this clonotype turned up a few times. A much larger clone lies one base from this, so it may be a read error. The chain joins TRBV5-5 to TRBJ1-2, with D perhaps TRBD1 (6 bases). Germline V gene data show CDR1 as SGHKS and CDR2 as YYEKEE (reference sequence). The CDR3 has 14 amino acids. The germline V and J ends were trimmed by 4 bases and 3 bases, with 13 bases remaining between them. CDR3 coding DNA: TGTGCCAGCAGCGTTCCGGGACACGACTATGGCTACACCTTC. Protein sequence: CASSVPGHDYGYTF.

This clonotype has a handful of counts. The chain links TRBV30 to TRBJ2-7; 8 bases map to TRBD1. CDR1 GTSNPN and CDR2 SVGIG come from the germline V gene (reference sequence). CDR3 length: 15 residues. Unmatched junction bases numbered 9, after V lost 1 base and J lost 4 bases. CDR3 coding DNA: TGTGCCTGGAGTGGGGCAGGGGGCCCTTTTTACGAGCAGTACTTC. Its protein is CAWSGAGGPFYEQYF.

This clonotype occurred many times. The chain couples TRBV6-2 or TRBV6-3 to TRBJ2-6; 8 bases align to TRBD1. The germline CDR1 and CDR2 sequences are MNHEY and SVGEGT. V shed 7 bases and J 4 bases; nucleotides not matched to a gene: 6. The CDR3 extends over 15 amino acids. The CDR3 protein is CASTGRGLGANVLTF. As DNA, the CDR3 is TGTGCCAGCACCGGCAGGGGGCTCGGGGCCAACGTCCTGACTTTC.

The CDR3 sequence: CASSAGQGAGVTGELFF. CDR3 in DNA: TGTGCCAGCAGCGCAGGACAGGGGGCGGGGGTCACCGGGGAGCTGTTTTTT. J is TRBJ2-2 and V is TRBV7-2; TRBD1 matches 11 bases. CDR1 and CDR2 (germline): SGHTA, FQGNSA. The CDR3 runs to 17 residues. With 5 bases clipped from V and 4 bases from J, the junction kept 9 bases outside the gene matches.